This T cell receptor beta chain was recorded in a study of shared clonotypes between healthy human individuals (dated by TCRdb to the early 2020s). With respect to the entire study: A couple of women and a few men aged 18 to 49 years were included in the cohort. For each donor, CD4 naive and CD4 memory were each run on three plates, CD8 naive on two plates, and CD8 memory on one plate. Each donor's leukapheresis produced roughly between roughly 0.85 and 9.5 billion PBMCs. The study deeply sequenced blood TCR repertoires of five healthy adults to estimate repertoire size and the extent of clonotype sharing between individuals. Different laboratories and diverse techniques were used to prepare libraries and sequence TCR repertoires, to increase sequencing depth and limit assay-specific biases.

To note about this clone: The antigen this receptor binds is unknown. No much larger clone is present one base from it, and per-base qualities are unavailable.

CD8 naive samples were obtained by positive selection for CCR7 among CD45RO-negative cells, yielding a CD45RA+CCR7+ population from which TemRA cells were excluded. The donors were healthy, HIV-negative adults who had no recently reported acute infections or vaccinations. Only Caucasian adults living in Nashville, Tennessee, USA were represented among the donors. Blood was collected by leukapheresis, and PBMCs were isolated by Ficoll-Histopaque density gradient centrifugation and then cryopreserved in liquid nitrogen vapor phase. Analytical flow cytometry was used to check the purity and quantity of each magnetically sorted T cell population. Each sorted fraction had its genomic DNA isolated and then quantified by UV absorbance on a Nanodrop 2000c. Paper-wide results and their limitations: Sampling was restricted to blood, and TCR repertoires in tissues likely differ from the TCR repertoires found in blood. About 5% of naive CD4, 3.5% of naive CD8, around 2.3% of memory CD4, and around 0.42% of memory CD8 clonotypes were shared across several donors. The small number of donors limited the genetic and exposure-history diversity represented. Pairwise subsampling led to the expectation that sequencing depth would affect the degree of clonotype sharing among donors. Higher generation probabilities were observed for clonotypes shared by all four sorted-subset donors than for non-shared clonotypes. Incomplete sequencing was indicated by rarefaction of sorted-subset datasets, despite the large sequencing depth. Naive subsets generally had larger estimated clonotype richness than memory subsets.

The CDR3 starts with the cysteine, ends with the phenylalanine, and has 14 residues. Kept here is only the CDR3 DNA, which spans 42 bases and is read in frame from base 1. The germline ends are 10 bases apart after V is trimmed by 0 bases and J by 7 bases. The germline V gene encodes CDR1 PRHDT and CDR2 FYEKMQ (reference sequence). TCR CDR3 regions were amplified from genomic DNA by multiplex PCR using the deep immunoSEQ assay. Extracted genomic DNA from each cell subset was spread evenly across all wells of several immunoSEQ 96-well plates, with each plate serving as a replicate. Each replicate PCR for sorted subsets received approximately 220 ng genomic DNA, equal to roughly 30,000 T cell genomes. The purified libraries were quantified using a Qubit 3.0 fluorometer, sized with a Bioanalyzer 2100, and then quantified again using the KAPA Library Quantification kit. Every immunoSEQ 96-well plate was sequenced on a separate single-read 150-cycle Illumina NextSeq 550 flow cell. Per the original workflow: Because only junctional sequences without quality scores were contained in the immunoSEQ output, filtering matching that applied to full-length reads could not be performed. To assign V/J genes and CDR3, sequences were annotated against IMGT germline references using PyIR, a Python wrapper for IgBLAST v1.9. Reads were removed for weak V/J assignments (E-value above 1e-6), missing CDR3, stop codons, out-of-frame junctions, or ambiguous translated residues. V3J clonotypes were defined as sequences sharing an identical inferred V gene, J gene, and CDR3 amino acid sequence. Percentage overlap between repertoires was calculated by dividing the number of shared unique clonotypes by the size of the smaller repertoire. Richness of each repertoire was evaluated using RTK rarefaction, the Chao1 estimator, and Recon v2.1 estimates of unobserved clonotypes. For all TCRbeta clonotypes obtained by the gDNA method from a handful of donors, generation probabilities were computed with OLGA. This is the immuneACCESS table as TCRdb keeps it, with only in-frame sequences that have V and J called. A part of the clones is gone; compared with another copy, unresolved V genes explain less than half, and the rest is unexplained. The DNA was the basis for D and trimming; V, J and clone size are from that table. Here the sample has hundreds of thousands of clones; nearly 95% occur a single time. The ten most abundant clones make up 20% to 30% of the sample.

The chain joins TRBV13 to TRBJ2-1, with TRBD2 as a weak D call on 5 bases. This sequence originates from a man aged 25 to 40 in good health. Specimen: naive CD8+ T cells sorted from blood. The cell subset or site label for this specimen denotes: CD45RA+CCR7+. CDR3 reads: CASSLGLTGNEQFF. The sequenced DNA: TGTGCCAGCAGCTTAGGCCTAACGGGAAATGAGCAGTTCTTC.